This record looks at one T cell receptor (beta chain) sequence and its context. This specimen belongs to a study of blood T cell repertoires in COVID-19. V was clipped by 1 base and J by 4 bases, with 11 bases between them. This CDR3 region has 15 residues. CDR1 is MGHRA and CDR2 is YSYEKL in the germline V gene. Seattle's enrolled individuals joined amid active infection and were then monitored longitudinally. The table came from immunoSEQ multiplex PCR; TCRdb's copy has only in-frame clones and leaves some out. This sample has over 150,000 clones; roughly 88% occur once, and the top ten carry about 6.7%.

The receptor was derived from a woman aged 40 to 50 with COVID-19, enrolled during active disease. This rearrangement joins TRBV4-1 to TRBJ1-5; D unclear. Input material: peripheral blood. The CDR3 loop is CASSQASGRNQPQHF. CDR3 DNA: TGCGCCAGCAGCCAAGCCTCTGGCAGAAATCAGCCCCAGCATTTT.